The entry below describes one T cell receptor beta chain. Its antigen remains undetermined. Base qualities are not at hand, and no much larger clone is one base apart. This record belongs to a study of vaccination and CD4 T cells after COVID-19 (dated by TCRdb to 2022 to 2024). Notes on the research overall: SARS-CoV-2 positivity had been established in the convalescent patients by nasal swab PCR, and mild disease was recorded in about 9 of these patients and severe disease in one. Six males and four females were included in the convalescent cohort, with two Hispanic individuals, seven Caucasians, two Asians and one multiracial person represented. Two doses of either the Pfizer-BioNTech BNT162b2 vaccine (n=8) or the Moderna mRNA-1273 vaccine (n=2) were administered to participants. Post-COVID blood samples were collected from convalescent patients a median of around 96 days after diagnosis, with a range of roughly 30 to 161 days. Post-vaccine blood samples were taken a median of approximately 76 days after the second vaccine dose, with a range of 14 to 241 days. Overlapping spike peptide pools from SARS-CoV-2 and from the common cold coronaviruses HCoV-NL63, HCoV-OC43 and HCoV-229E were used as culture stimuli. Control cultures used a CEFX viral epitope pool as positive control, an HIV-1 Nef peptide pool as negative control, or no peptide. In 10 COVID-19 convalescent patients and 4 infection-naive healthy vaccine recipients, the spike-specific CD4+ TCR repertoire before mRNA vaccination was compared with the repertoire after mRNA vaccination.

What the treatment or condition label conveys for this sample: approximately 9-day PBMC culture with coronavirus spike peptide pools or control peptides (ViraFEST assay). To expand antigen-specific T cells with peptide pools and then pick out the expanded clonotypes through TCR sequencing, the study relied on the ViraFEST assay. The convalescent patients' positive SARS-CoV-2 PCR tests were from March to December 2020, which was before the Alpha, Beta and Delta variants emerged in the United States. PBMCs were cultured at fewer than 2.5 million per well in IMDM supplemented with around 5% human AB serum and around 10 IU/ml IL-2, with approximately 11 ug/ml peptide pools added. Half of the culture medium was replaced with fresh IL-2-containing medium on days 3 and 7. CD4+ T cells were isolated after about nine days of culture through negative selection using the EasySep CD4+ T cell isolation kit. Ficoll-Paque Plus gradient centrifugation was used to isolate PBMCs from whole blood, and the isolated PBMCs were then either used fresh or cryopreserved at -140C. Triplicate wells were generally used for each culture condition.

Library prep was done by PCR. TCR sequencing of DNA from cultured CD4+ T cells used the Oncomine TCR Beta short-read assay at the Johns Hopkins FTIC core. The QIAamp micro DNA kit was used to extract genomic DNA from the cultured CD4+ T cells. Oncomine TCR Beta libraries from cultured CD4+ T cells were pooled with unique dual indexes and sequenced on an Illumina iSeq 100. In the paper's pipeline: Non-productive sequences were removed, and CDR3s not starting with C, not ending with F or W, or shorter than 7 amino acids were discarded. The MANAFEST web application identified antigen-specific clonotypes by comparing peptide-stimulated wells against reference wells and other culture wells. Positive clones required FDR below 0.05, an odds ratio above 5, and productive frequency above 0.1% in at least two of three replicate wells. Cross-reactive clonotypes were defined as significantly expanded in both SARS-CoV-2 spike wells and at least one common cold coronavirus spike condition. Using R version 3.6.1, CDR3 homology was evaluated through Levenshtein distances (stringdist) along with unrooted phylogenetic trees (ape). The public reads were quality trimmed at Q25 with fastp and then assembled into clones with MiXCR by TCRdb, keeping productive beta chains. Rows merge per CDR3 protein into single entries with the most common DNA and genes. TCRdb assigned the V and J calls; the authors' analysis was not used. The sample records around 26,000 distinct CDR3 sequences, around 62% of which are singletons. 7% to 10% of the sample is held by the ten biggest clonotypes.

What the authors observed across the whole study: In convalescent patients, a median roughly 88% of post-vaccine SARS-CoV-2-reactive clones were detected only after vaccination, suggesting vaccine-specific priming. In convalescent patients, nearly all vaccine-specific clones (304 of 307) were found to be mono-reactive for SARS-CoV-2 spike rather than cross-reactive with common cold coronaviruses. The median count of SARS-CoV-2-reactive clonotypes went up from around 23 after infection to roughly 38 after vaccination, although the change was not significant. The study included relatively few convalescent patients and did not analyze early timepoints after natural infection.

From the germline V gene, CDR1 is MNHEY and CDR2 is SVGEGT. V and J are trimmed by 6 bases and 5 bases, and the gene matches miss 3 bases of the junction. Reading from cysteine to phenylalanine, the CDR3 counts 13 amino acids. Just CDR3 DNA is preserved here, 39 bases in frame from base 1. The sequence came from a human donor who had recovered from COVID-19. The sequencing sample was made of CD4+ T cells from blood, cultured in vitro. The rearranged chain carries TRBV6-2 or TRBV6-3 and TRBJ1-1; 10 central nucleotides agree with TRBD1. The CDR3 in this case is CASRGQGRTEAFF. In nucleotide form, the sequence is TGTGCCAGCAGGGGACAGGGGAGGACTGAAGCTTTCTTT.